One sample yielded the 10 T cell receptor beta chains listed below, sequenced in a study of T-cell reconstitution after alpha-beta-depleted transplantation in children. Study results and caveats: T-cell numbers and diversity, one year after transplant, stemmed largely from T cells that were newly produced.

The antigens of these receptors remain unknown. The TCRbeta library was prepared with unique molecular identifiers. One entry per CDR3 protein results from TCRdb running MiXCR on the PCR reads. Of some 300,000 distinct CDR3 sequences in the sample, almost 8% were seen once. The material was peripheral blood, obtained 360 days after TCRalphabeta/CD19-depleted stem cell transplant. The origin of the receptors is a female patient younger than 10 who had a stem cell transplant for Fanconi anemia, so the T cells may come from the graft donor.

This sequence joins TRBV5-5 and TRBJ1-3, with 8 bases matching TRBD1. The CDR3 runs 15 residues. The germline gives CDR1 SGHKS, CDR2 YYEKEE (reference sequence). The J segment lost 0 bases and the V segment lost 4 bases, leaving 3 bases of the junction unmatched. The CDR3: CASSTDRASGNTIYF. The CDR3 DNA is TGTGCCAGCAGCACGGACAGGGCCTCTGGAAACACCATATATTTT. The full variable domain, in which reference TRBV5-5 and TRBJ1-3 provide the parts outside the CDR3, is DAGVTQSPTHLIKTRGQQVTLRCSPISGHKSVSWYQQVLGQGPQFIFQYYEKEERGRGNFPDRFSARQFPNYSSELNVNALLLGDSALYLCASSTDRASGNTIYFGEGSWLTVV.

This clonotype was seen a handful of times. The rearrangement links TRBV3-1 to TRBJ2-3; D is undetermined. V shed 2 bases and J shed 2 bases, with 8 bases lying between them. The CDR3 spans 14 residues. Germline CDR1 reads LGHDT; CDR2 reads YNNKEL (reference sequence). DNA of the CDR3: TGTGCCAGCAGCCAAAGTCCCTTCACAGATACGCAGTATTTT. It is translated as CASSQSPFTDTQYF.

This clonotype showed up many times. A much more abundant neighbour one base away suggests this may be a read error. The chain combines TRBV5-1 with TRBJ1-2; D unclear. With 2 bases removed from V and 1 base from J, the gap between germline ends came to 6 bases. CDR1 is SGHRS, CDR2 YFSETQ, per germline. The CDR3 is 13 residues long. The CDR3 loop reads CASSFDNNYGYTF. CDR3 coding DNA: TGCGCCAGCAGCTTTGACAATAACTATGGCTACACCTTC.

This clonotype was picked up many times. The rearrangement joins TRBV15 to TRBJ1-2, with 7 bases fitting TRBD1. Per germline, CDR1 LNHNV and CDR2 YYDKDF (reference sequence). This CDR3 has 14 residues. The junction had 3 bases not matched to a gene; V was cut back by 1 base and J by 4 bases. CDR3 sequence reads: CATSRGTGAYGYTF. CDR3 bases: TGTGCCACCAGCAGAGGTACAGGGGCCTATGGCTACACCTTC.

This clonotype has at least ten counts. The chain has TRBV5-1 and TRBJ2-2; D is ambiguous. CDR1 is SGHRS and CDR2 is YFSETQ in the germline V gene. The CDR3 length is 14 residues. Trimming took 2 bases from V and 3 from J, leaving 8 bases between them. CDR3 loop: CASSFNGDTGELFF. For the CDR3, the DNA is TGCGCCAGCAGCTTTAACGGAGACACCGGGGAGCTGTTTTTT.

The chain carries TRBV11-2 and TRBJ2-7; tentatively, D is TRBD1 (6 bases). V dropped 1 base and J dropped 6 bases, with 13 bases sitting between them. The CDR3 is made up of 14 amino acids. Germline lookup yields CDR1 SGHAT and CDR2 FQNNGV. CDR3 sequence reads: CASSLGDVGGEQYF. CDR3 bases: TGTGCCAGCAGCTTAGGGGACGTAGGGGGCGAGCAGTACTTC.

This clonotype was observed many times. This chain uses TRBV18 with TRBJ2-4; D call uncertain. The ends were cut back, 0 bases at V and 0 bases at J, with 9 bases in the middle. The germline V gene encodes CDR1 KGHSH and CDR2 LQKENI. The CDR3 extends over 16 amino acids. The CDR3 reads CASSPPGALAKNIQYF. CDR3 bases: TGTGCCAGCTCACCACCAGGCGCTTTAGCCAAAAACATTCAGTACTTC.

The rearrangement joins TRBV3-1 to TRBJ1-1, with D unresolved. The ends were cut back, 1 base at V and 3 bases at J, with 15 bases in the middle. The V gene's germline CDR1 is LGHDT and CDR2 YNNKEL (reference sequence). The CDR3 runs 16 residues. The CDR3 reads CASSQVIGVRDTEAFF. The CDR3 bases are TGTGCCAGCAGCCAAGTCATTGGGGTAAGGGACACTGAAGCTTTCTTT. Full variable domain (missing parts from reference TRBV3-1 and TRBJ1-1): DTAVSQTPKYLVTQMGNDKSIKCEQNLGHDTMYWYKQDSKKFLKIMFSYNNKELIINETVPNRFSPKSPDKAHLNLHINSLELGDSAVYFCASSQVIGVRDTEAFFGQGTRLTVV.

This clonotype was seen only a few times. The V call is TRBV20-1, the J call TRBJ2-7; 7 bases are a match to TRBD2. Germline lookup yields CDR1 DFQATT and CDR2 SNEGSKA (reference sequence). Trimming cost V 6 bases and J 3 bases; bases outside gene matches: 11. This CDR3 spans 14 amino acids. The CDR3 loop is CSALSPGGRYEQYF. CDR3 sequence (DNA): TGCAGTGCCCTCTCTCCGGGAGGACGCTACGAGCAGTACTTC.

There are many counts of this clonotype. The chain couples TRBV28 to TRBJ2-3, with D possibly matching TRBD2 (7 bases). The length of the CDR3 is 17 residues. Germline CDR1 and CDR2: MDHEN and SYDVKM. The V and J ends lost 4 bases and 6 bases respectively, with 23 bases between them. CDR3: CASSSRSPVRGRDTQYF. The CDR3 DNA follows: TGTGCCAGCAGTTCCCGGTCCCCCGTGCGGGGGCGGGATACGCAGTATTTT.